Below are 10 T cell receptor beta chains sequenced from a single sample in a study of blood T cell repertoires in COVID-19. Assay: immunoSEQ multiplex PCR; the TCRdb copy retains only in-frame clones and omits some. This table holds tens of thousands of clones, about 88% found once. The specimen was peripheral blood. These receptors originate from a human donor in a cohort sampled during active COVID-19.

This clone has only a few counts. This rearrangement joins TRBV3-1 (or the pseudogene TRBV3-2) to TRBJ1-5; 9 bases fit TRBD1. Losses at the gene ends were 1 base for V and 3 bases for J; bases not matched to a gene: 1. The germline gives CDR1 LGHDT, CDR2 YNNKEL (reference sequence). This CDR3 has 15 amino acids. The CDR3 sequence is CASSQGQGVNQPQHF. The CDR3 DNA reads as TGTGCCAGCAGCCAAGGACAGGGGGTCAATCAGCCCCAGCATTTT.

J is TRBJ1-6 and V is TRBV7-9, with a weak D call TRBD1 (6 bases). Trimming left V 5 bases short and J 10 bases short, with 18 bases between. The CDR3 spans 15 residues. CDR1 and CDR2 from the germline V gene are SEHNR and FQNEAQ (reference sequence). DNA for the CDR3: TGTGCCAGCAGCCCAGGACAGTCTGGTGGGTCACCCCTCCACTTT. Translated: CASSPGQSGGSPLHF.

This chain joins TRBV5-4 and TRBJ2-2; 10 bases map to TRBD2. CDR1 is SGHNT, CDR2 YYREEE, per germline (reference sequence). The CDR3 runs 16 residues. The trim removed 4 bases at V and 2 bases at J, leaving 5 bases unmatched. The CDR3 here is CASSIRTSGNTGELFF. CDR3 DNA: TGTGCCAGCAGCATACGGACTAGCGGTAACACCGGGGAGCTGTTTTTT.

The rearrangement uses TRBV12-5 and TRBJ1-3, with 8 bases that match TRBD1. Looked up from germline, CDR1 is LGHNT and CDR2 is FRNRAP. V trimming: 2 bases; J trimming: 4 bases; junction bases outside the gene matches: 10. The CDR3 runs to 17 residues. The CDR3 coding sequence is TGTGCTAGTGGTTTGTTTACAGGGGGTCTTTCCGGAAACACCATATATTTT. Amino acids: CASGLFTGGLSGNTIYF.

V gene TRBV14 combines with J gene TRBJ2-1; 7 bases fit TRBD2. The CDR3 length is 13 residues. CDR1 SGHDN and CDR2 FVKESK come from the germline V gene. Unmatched junction bases numbered 5, after V lost 4 bases and J lost 8 bases. The CDR3 nucleotides are TGTGCCAGCAGCCCAAGACTAGCATATGAGCAGTTCTTC. Amino acid sequence: CASSPRLAYEQFF.

The chain couples TRBV9 to TRBJ2-2; 9 bases map to TRBD2. There are 16 residues in the CDR3. V was clipped by 1 base and J by 0 bases; unmatched bases: 1. Germline V gives CDR1 SGDLS, CDR2 YYNGEE. CDR3 loop: CASSVTSGSNTGELFF. The CDR3 DNA reads TGTGCCAGCAGCGTAACTAGCGGGTCGAACACCGGGGAGCTGTTTTTT. Looking up the rest from reference TRBV9 and TRBJ2-2 gives the full variable domain: DSGVTQTPKHLITATGQRVTLRCSPRSGDLSVYWYQQSLDQGLQFLIQYYNGEERAKGNILERFSAQQFPDLHSELNLSSLELGDSALYFCASSVTSGSNTGELFFGEGSRLTVL.

The chain recombines TRBV28 with TRBJ2-2; tentative D call: TRBD2 (5 bases). The CDR3 covers 15 residues. Between the trimmed V and J ends, which lost 2 bases and 5 bases, there was a span of 12 bases. The germline V gene encodes CDR1 MDHEN and CDR2 SYDVKM. The CDR3 coding sequence is TGTGCCAGCAGTTTAAACCCTAGCAAAACCGGGGAGCTGTTTTTT. Translated, it gives CASSLNPSKTGELFF.

This clone was observed a single time. CDR3 nucleotide sequence: TGCGCCAGCAGCTTGGAGGTCAGGGGCTACGAGCAGTACTTC. It yields the protein CASSLEVRGYEQYF. The chain is built from TRBV5-1 and TRBJ2-7; possible D gene TRBD1, 6 bases. The CDR3 totals 14 residues. The V and J ends lost 0 bases and 3 bases respectively, with 10 bases between them. From germline, CDR1 is SGHRS and CDR2 YFSETQ.

The CDR3 loop is CASSADARGRTQYF. In nucleotides, the CDR3 is TGTGCCAGCAGCGCGGACGCCAGAGGGAGAACCCAGTACTTC. The V call is TRBV6-6, the J call TRBJ2-5; maybe TRBD2 (5 bases). The CDR3 loop spans 14 amino acids. The germline gives CDR1 MNHNY, CDR2 SVGAGI (reference sequence). The V and J ends lost 6 bases and 8 bases respectively, with 19 bases between them.

The rearrangement joins TRBV29-1 to TRBJ2-3, with D possibly TRBD2 on 6 matching bases. Per germline, CDR1 SQVTM and CDR2 ANQGSEA. CDR3 length: 16 residues. Deletions cut 3 bases from V and 2 bases from J, with 18 bases between. The CDR3 DNA reads as TGCAGCGTTGAGGGGCCGGAGGGGTCTTCCACAGATACGCAGTATTTT. Amino acids: CSVEGPEGSSTDTQYF.